This T cell receptor beta chain is drawn from a study of T cell repertoires in cytomegalovirus infection. MiXCR, run by TCRdb on the reads, gives a single entry per CDR3 protein. The repertoire holds about 570,000 distinct CDR3 sequences, with roughly 43% as singletons. In germline, CDR1 is MDHEN, CDR2 SYDVKM. The CDR3 covers 14 residues. V was clipped by 4 bases and J by 13 bases; unmatched bases: 6. This clonotype was counted between two and nine times. Its antigen is as yet unknown. Specimen: cultured PBMCs, collected from culture after CMV antigen stimulation. The chain couples TRBV28 to TRBJ2-1, with 14 positions matching TRBD2. This sequence originates from a human donor in good health (CMV status not recorded). Some clones in this sample may be carry-over from other donors' samples. The CDR3 sequence is CASSSSGLAGGQFF. In DNA, the CDR3 is TGTGCCAGCAGTTCATCCGGACTAGCGGGGGGTCAGTTCTTC.